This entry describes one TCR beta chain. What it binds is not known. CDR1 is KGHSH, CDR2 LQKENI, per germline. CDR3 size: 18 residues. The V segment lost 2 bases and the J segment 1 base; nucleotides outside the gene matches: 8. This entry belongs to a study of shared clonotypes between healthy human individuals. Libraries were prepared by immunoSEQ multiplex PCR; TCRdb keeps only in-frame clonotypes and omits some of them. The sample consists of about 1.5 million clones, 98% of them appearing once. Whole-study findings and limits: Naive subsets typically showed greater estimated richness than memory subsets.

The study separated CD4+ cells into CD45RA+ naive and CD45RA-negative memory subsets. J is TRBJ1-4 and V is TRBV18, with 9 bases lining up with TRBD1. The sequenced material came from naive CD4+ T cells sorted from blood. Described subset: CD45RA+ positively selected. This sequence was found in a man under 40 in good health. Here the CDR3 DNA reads TGTGCCAGCTCACCAGGAAAGGACAGGGGAAGAACTAATGAAAAACTGTTTTTT. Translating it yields CASSPGKDRGRTNEKLFF.